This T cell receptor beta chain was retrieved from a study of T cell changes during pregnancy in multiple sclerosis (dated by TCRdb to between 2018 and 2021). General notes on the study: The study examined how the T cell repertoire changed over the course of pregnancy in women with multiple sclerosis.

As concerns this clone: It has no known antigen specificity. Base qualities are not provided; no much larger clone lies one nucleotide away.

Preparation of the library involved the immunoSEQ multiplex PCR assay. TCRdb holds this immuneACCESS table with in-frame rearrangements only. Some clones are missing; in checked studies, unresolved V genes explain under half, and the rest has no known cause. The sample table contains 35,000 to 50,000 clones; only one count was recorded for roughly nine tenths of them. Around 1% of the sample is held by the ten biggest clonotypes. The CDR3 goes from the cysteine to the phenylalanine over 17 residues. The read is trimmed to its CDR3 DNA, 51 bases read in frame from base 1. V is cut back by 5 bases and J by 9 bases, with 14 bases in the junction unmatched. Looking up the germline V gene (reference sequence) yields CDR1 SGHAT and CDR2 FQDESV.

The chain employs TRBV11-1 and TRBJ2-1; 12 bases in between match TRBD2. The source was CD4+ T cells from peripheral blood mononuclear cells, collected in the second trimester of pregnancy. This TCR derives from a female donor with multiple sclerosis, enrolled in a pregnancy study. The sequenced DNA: TGTGCCAGCAGCGAATACCTCCTAGCGGGAGGGAGGGGTGAGCAGTTCTTC. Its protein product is CASSEYLLAGGRGEQFF.